A selection of T cell receptor beta chains follows, all from one sample in a study of T-cell reconstitution after alpha-beta-depleted transplantation in children. TCRdb recomputed calls from the PCR reads with MiXCR, one row per CDR3 protein. The sample gives approximately 32,000 distinct CDR3 sequences, approximately 7% of which show up once; 27% is in the top ten. The sample consisted of peripheral blood, taken 60 days after TCRalphabeta/CD19-depleted stem cell transplant. These receptors were collected from a child under two years old who had a stem cell transplant for acute myeloid leukemia, so the T cells may come from the graft donor. Each CDR3 is given with its conserved first and last residue. The order of the fields is CDR3 length, D gene, clone size, V gene, J gene, CDR3 protein, CDR3 DNA. A D gene is named only where the DNA matches it firmly. Where a row states a size, it is once, few, many or the class of an expanded clone; other rows omit it.

14	NA	many	TRBV25-1	TRBJ2-7	CASSGGDPRYEQYF	TGTGCCAGCAGTGGGGGGGACCCTAGGTACGAGCAGTACTTC
10	NA	many	TRBV12-3/TRBV12-4	TRBJ1-1	CASSAREAFF	TGTGCCAGCAGCGCCCGAGAAGCTTTCTTT
12	NA	many	TRBV12-3/TRBV12-4	TRBJ1-1	CASTQTFPGAFF	TGTGCCAGCACCCAAACTTTTCCCGGAGCTTTCTTT
13	NA	many	TRBV28	TRBJ2-7	CASSFYNTYEQYF	TGTGCCAGCAGTTTTTACAATACCTACGAGCAGTACTTC
15	NA	many	TRBV5-1	TRBJ2-7	CASSLYSGTLYEQYF	TGCGCCAGCAGCTTATACTCCGGGACACTCTACGAGCAGTACTTC
16	NA	many	TRBV28	TRBJ2-1	CASSSEDPGGLNEQFF	TGTGCCAGCAGCTCGGAAGATCCAGGAGGGTTAAATGAGCAGTTCTTC
12	NA	many	TRBV6-2/TRBV6-3	TRBJ1-2	CASSYGGYGYTF	TGTGCCAGCAGTTACGGAGGCTATGGCTACACCTTC
10	NA	many	TRBV6-2/TRBV6-3	TRBJ2-7	CASWGYEQYF	TGTGCCAGCTGGGGTTACGAGCAGTACTTC
15	NA	many	TRBV5-1	TRBJ1-1	CASSLGPDRTPEAFF	TGCGCCAGCAGCTTGGGACCCGACAGAACACCTGAAGCTTTCTTT
11	NA	many	TRBV5-1	TRBJ1-1	CASSLRNEAFF	TGCGCCAGCAGCTTGAGGAATGAAGCTTTCTTT
14	TRBD2	many	TRBV9	TRBJ2-7	CASSALAFSYEQYF	TGTGCCAGCAGCGCACTAGCGTTTAGCTACGAGCAGTACTTC
12	NA	many	TRBV6-5	TRBJ2-1	CASSKQGNEQFF	TGTGCCAGCAGTAAACAGGGAAATGAGCAGTTCTTC
14	TRBD2	many	TRBV7-2	TRBJ2-3	CASSPWTSKDTQYF	TGTGCCAGCAGCCCATGGACTAGCAAGGATACGCAGTATTTT
15	TRBD1	many	TRBV7-3	TRBJ2-2	CASSLAGGQVGELFF	TGTGCCAGCAGCTTAGCAGGGGGACAGGTCGGGGAGCTGTTTTTT
14	TRBD2	many	TRBV5-6	TRBJ2-7	CASSLGLGADEQYF	TGTGCCAGCAGTTTAGGACTAGGGGCGGACGAGCAGTACTTC
13	NA	many	TRBV27	TRBJ1-2	CASSLKANYGYTF	TGTGCCAGCAGTTTAAAAGCTAACTATGGCTACACCTTC
16	TRBD1	many	TRBV20-1	TRBJ2-4	CSALDRGAWAKNIQYF	TGCAGTGCTCTCGACAGGGGGGCGTGGGCCAAAAACATTCAGTACTTC
18	NA	few	TRBV28	TRBJ2-3	CASSDRRLGGALTDTQYF	TGTGCCAGCAGCGATCGGCGTCTGGGGGGGGCTCTCACAGATACGCAGTATTTT
14	TRBD2	many	TRBV7-9	TRBJ2-7	CASSLALAAYEQYF	TGTGCCAGCAGCTTAGCCCTAGCGGCCTACGAGCAGTACTTC
16	NA	NA	TRBV12-3/TRBV12-4	TRBJ2-1	CASGPAQVYSYNEQFF	TGTGCCAGCGGCCCTGCCCAGGTCTACTCCTACAATGAGCAGTTCTTC
15	NA	many	TRBV7-9	TRBJ2-3	CASSLKNHPTDTQYF	TGTGCCAGCAGCTTAAAGAACCACCCCACAGATACGCAGTATTTT
15	NA	many	TRBV20-1	TRBJ2-2	CSAPLVAGDTGELFF	TGCAGTGCCCCATTGGTCGCAGGGGACACCGGGGAGCTGTTTTTT
17	TRBD2	many	TRBV29-1	TRBJ2-7	CSVEDLSPSGRTYEQYF	TGCAGCGTTGAAGATCTTTCGCCTAGCGGGCGGACCTACGAGCAGTACTTC
15	NA	many	TRBV7-9	TRBJ2-7	CASSLGVGNSYEQYF	TGTGCCAGCAGCTTAGGGGTCGGAAACTCCTACGAGCAGTACTTC
14	NA	many	TRBV7-9	TRBJ2-2	CASSLVASTGELFF	TGTGCCAGCAGCTTAGTTGCGTCCACCGGGGAGCTGTTTTTT
14	NA	many	TRBV9	TRBJ2-7	CASSVGAPGDEQYF	TGTGCCAGCAGCGTAGGGGCGCCCGGGGACGAGCAGTACTTC
17	NA	many	TRBV7-9	TRBJ1-5	CASSLTGQGLSNQPQHF	TGTGCCAGCAGCTTGACGGGGCAGGGGCTCAGCAATCAGCCCCAGCATTTT
13	NA	NA	TRBV5-4	TRBJ2-1	CASSLELDGEQFF	TGTGCCAGCAGCTTGGAGCTAGATGGTGAGCAGTTCTTC
12	NA	many	TRBV6-6	TRBJ2-7	CASSYGHYEQYF	TGTGCCAGCAGTTACGGCCATTACGAGCAGTACTTC
15	TRBD2	many	TRBV28	TRBJ2-3	CASSFLAVSTDTQYF	TGTGCCAGCAGTTTTCTAGCGGTTAGCACAGATACGCAGTATTTT
11	NA	many	TRBV6-6	TRBJ1-6	CASSQNSPLHF	TGTGCCAGCAGTCAGAATTCACCCCTCCACTTT
17	TRBD2	many	TRBV18	TRBJ2-1	CASSLGVAGEFYNEQFF	TGTGCCAGCTCACTCGGGGTAGCGGGAGAATTCTACAATGAGCAGTTCTTC
12	NA	many	TRBV7-9	TRBJ2-5	CASKRGQETQYF	TGTGCCAGCAAAAGGGGTCAAGAGACCCAGTACTTC
16	TRBD2	many	TRBV7-2	TRBJ2-7	CASQGLAGGPGYEQYF	TGTGCCAGCCAGGGACTAGCGGGAGGGCCCGGCTACGAGCAGTACTTC
13	NA	NA	TRBV27	TRBJ2-5	CASSLGMRETQYF	TGTGCCAGCAGTTTAGGGATGAGAGAGACCCAGTACTTC
8	NA	many	TRBV30	TRBJ2-1	CAIAPEFF	TGTGCCATCGCCCCGGAGTTCTTC
17	NA	NA	TRBV12-3/TRBV12-4	TRBJ2-2	CAICLGSGQPLTGELFF	TGTGCCATCTGCCTGGGTTCGGGGCAGCCACTCACCGGGGAGCTGTTTTTT
14	TRBD2	NA	TRBV28	TRBJ2-7	CASNSGAADYEQYF	TGTGCCAGCAATAGCGGGGCAGCGGACTACGAGCAGTACTTC
13	NA	many	TRBV12-3/TRBV12-4	TRBJ1-6	CASSRQYNSPLHF	TGTGCCAGCAGTCGCCAGTATAATTCACCCCTCCACTTT
15	TRBD1	NA	TRBV6-5	TRBJ1-2	CASSYGDRANYGYTF	TGTGCCAGCAGTTACGGGGACAGGGCAAACTATGGCTACACCTTC
15	TRBD2	medium-sized	TRBV18	TRBJ2-5	CASSPPLAGAETQYF	TGTGCCAGCTCACCACCGCTAGCGGGAGCGGAGACCCAGTACTTC
14	NA	few	TRBV4-2	TRBJ1-1	CASSQDHRGAPAFF	TGTGCCAGCAGCCAAGATCACCGGGGAGCCCCAGCTTTCTTT
15	NA	many	TRBV28	TRBJ2-2	CASRVGSWGTGELFF	TGTGCCAGCAGGGTCGGCTCATGGGGCACCGGGGAGCTGTTTTTT
14	NA	many	TRBV5-6	TRBJ2-7	CASSLSGNLDEQYF	TGTGCCAGCAGCTTGTCCGGGAATCTGGACGAGCAGTACTTC
14	NA	many	TRBV7-6	TRBJ2-5	CASSPRTVQETQYF	TGTGCCAGCAGCCCACGGACAGTTCAAGAGACCCAGTACTTC
14	NA	many	TRBV7-9	TRBJ2-7	CASSSVQAGYEQYF	TGTGCCAGCAGCTCTGTCCAGGCGGGATACGAGCAGTACTTC
14	NA	many	TRBV12-3/TRBV12-4	TRBJ2-3	CASSPWGQTDTQYF	TGTGCCAGCAGTCCCTGGGGTCAAACAGATACGCAGTATTTT
14	NA	many	TRBV18	TRBJ2-5	CASSPRSGQETQYF	TGTGCCAGCTCACCACGCTCTGGGCAAGAGACCCAGTACTTC
14	TRBD1	many	TRBV20-1	TRBJ2-2	CSARNRGQSGELFF	TGCAGTGCTAGAAACAGGGGGCAGAGCGGGGAGCTGTTTTTT
16	NA	many	TRBV10-2	TRBJ2-2	CASSESASWATGELFF	TGCGCCAGCAGTGAGTCCGCTAGCTGGGCCACCGGGGAGCTGTTTTTT